These T cell receptor beta chains were read from a single sample in a study of CD8+ T cells in alopecia areata. The table came from immunoSEQ multiplex PCR; TCRdb's copy has only in-frame clones and leaves some out. The data contain more than 150,000 clones, 40% to 60% of them singletons. The material was CD8+ T cells sorted from blood, obtained at week 0. The receptors shown here come from a human donor with alopecia areata. Both conserved end residues are part of each CDR3. A D gene is named only where the DNA matches it firmly. Size tells how often a clone was seen (once, few, many) or the class of an expanded clone, and some rows leave it out.

j_gene,abundance,d_gene,v_gene,CDR3aa,CDR3nt
TRBJ2-7,few,TRBD2,TRBV29-1,CSVEGTGTSGGEQYF,TGCAGCGTTGAAGGGACGGGGACTAGCGGAGGCGAGCAGTACTTC
TRBJ2-7,-,TRBD2,TRBV11-2,CASSLGTSGAYEQYF,TGTGCCAGCAGCCTCGGGACTAGCGGGGCCTACGAGCAGTACTTC
TRBJ1-1,-,-,TRBV15,CATSRVGGTEAFF,TGTGCCACCAGCAGAGTGGGGGGTACTGAAGCTTTCTTT
TRBJ1-1,few,-,TRBV2,CASSEGRNTEAFF,TGTGCCAGCAGCGAGGGGAGGAACACTGAAGCTTTCTTT
TRBJ2-7,few,TRBD2,TRBV5-1,CASSGSSGAYEQYF,TGCGCCAGCAGTGGGTCGAGCGGGGCATACGAGCAGTACTTC
TRBJ2-7,-,TRBD1,TRBV2,CASSEDRDRGGYEQYF,TGTGCCAGCAGTGAGGACCGGGACAGGGGTGGCTACGAGCAGTACTTC
TRBJ2-3,-,-,TRBV13,CASSFGGQTDTQYF,TGTGCCAGCAGCTTTGGGGGGCAGACAGATACGCAGTATTTT
TRBJ2-7,-,-,TRBV11-3,CASSLASEGIYEQYF,TGTGCCAGCAGCTTAGCATCGGAGGGAATATACGAGCAGTACTTC
TRBJ2-7,-,-,TRBV4-3,CASSPYAGPSYEQYF,TGCGCCAGCAGCCCTTATGCGGGACCGTCCTACGAGCAGTACTTC
TRBJ2-1,many,-,TRBV29-1,CSVESGNEQFF,TGCAGCGTGGAAAGTGGCAATGAGCAGTTCTTC